These T cell receptor beta chains were read from a single sample in a study of response to subunit inactivated influenza vaccine. TCRdb itself ran the RT-PCR reads through MiXCR, one entry per CDR3 protein. The sample carries hundreds of thousands of distinct CDR3 sequences, roughly 18% recorded once. The material sequenced was PBMCs from blood, taken roughly 5 days after vaccination. The receptor set was obtained from a man aged 50 to 59 who received an inactivated influenza vaccine. CDR3s leave out the opening cysteine and the closing phenylalanine or tryptophan. Fields, in order: V gene, CDR3 protein.

TRBV7-2 ASNFQGSYEQY
TRBV29-1 STLGGTNYGYT
TRBV5-1 ASRSQGAPTDTQY
TRBV28 ASSAYWNTQY
TRBV5-1 ASRTGWSSSPLH
TRBV7-3 ASSLEGRGRTGELF
TRBV12-3/TRBV12-4 ASSRRTAQSYNEQF
TRBV6-1 ASSEGTGSGEKLF
TRBV20-1 SATPLTGGPHRSNEQF
TRBV6-5 ASSYLVGEDYEQY
TRBV7-8 ASSLARYRLAGVLYEQY
TRBV18 ASSPHSNQPQH
TRBV12-5 ASASSGNTEAF
TRBV5-5 ASSLTGLADSTDTQY
TRBV7-9 ASTPGGGGEQF
TRBV5-1 ASSLETGKSEQY
TRBV20-1 NAHRNEQF
TRBV6-1 ASSPDPTGTNEQF
TRBV4-2 ASSQDPTNLSREKLF
TRBV5-1 ASSSHRVGTEAF
TRBV15 ATSRDNRDSTDTQY
TRBV4-3 ASSQEITTDNQPQH
TRBV20-1 SASTTGGSTGELF
TRBV20-1 SAQVYEQY
TRBV12-3/TRBV12-4 ASSPLGRAEAF
TRBV12-3/TRBV12-4 ASSLNNEQF
TRBV6-2/TRBV6-3 ASSYLGTGGLNQPQH
TRBV24-1 ATSTTGTDISTDTQY
TRBV11-1 ASSLRRIQGARFDEQF
TRBV12-5 ASGLSSYNEQF
TRBV6-2/TRBV6-3 ASTQAAGANVLT
TRBV6-1 ASSRGINSNQPQH
TRBV27 ASSRTGTSGRGNQF
TRBV20-1 SAISIAGGTYNEQF
TRBV5-4 ASSLDRSNSPLH
TRBV18 ASSPQYGNNEQF
TRBV3-1 ASSHTGTSGFEQY
TRBV10-3 AISDYLRAGEGTDTQY
TRBV15 ATSSHRTGRETQY
TRBV5-1 ASTTGGGAYNEQF
TRBV4-2 ASSQVTGGVYEQY
TRBV15 ATSRSGETQY
TRBV29-1 GVGEDRGQPQH
TRBV6-5 ASSYSGLRSQETQY
TRBV6-2/TRBV6-3 ASWTGTSGLISYNEQF
TRBV12-3/TRBV12-4 ASSLTAGDTQY
TRBV7-9 ASSTWVSGANVLT
TRBV20-1 SASLAGVRDTQY
TRBV12-3/TRBV12-4 ASSAQFDEQF
TRBV6-2/TRBV6-3 ASNTGTPEQY
TRBV20-1 SARPLTLQVGQY
TRBV12-3/TRBV12-4 ASSLFAEQF
TRBV6-1 ASSTGTSGSMVQY
TRBV29-1 SVGQASIGDTQY
TRBV7-2 ASSLLSYSYNEQF